Presented here are 8 T cell receptor beta chains from one specimen sequenced in a study of blood T cell repertoires in COVID-19. The protocol was immunoSEQ multiplex PCR, while the TCRdb copy is restricted to in-frame clones and leaves out a portion. The sample holds approximately 300,000 clones, under 90% seen once. The source material was PBMCs or T cells enriched from blood (not recorded which). The receptors were gathered from a woman aged 25 to 39 who had recovered from COVID-19.

The chain combines TRBV19 with TRBJ1-2; the match to TRBD1 covers 7 bases. The CDR3 runs to 16 residues. J gave up 2 bases and V 2 bases, and 8 bases lay outside the gene matches. The germline gives CDR1 LNHDA, CDR2 SQIVND (reference sequence). The CDR3 bases are TGTGCCAGTAGTATACGTTACGGGACAGCAAACTATGGCTACACCTTC. It codes for CASSIRYGTANYGYTF.

The chain couples TRBV5-1 to TRBJ2-1, with D uncertain. The CDR3 consists of 16 residues. Trimming removed 4 bases at V and 0 bases at J, with 14 bases between. Per the germline V gene, CDR1 is SGHRS and CDR2 is YFSETQ. CDR3 amino acids: CASSDRSLYSYNEQFF. CDR3 DNA: TGCGCCAGCAGCGACCGGAGCCTGTACTCCTACAATGAGCAGTTCTTC. The full variable domain, its missing parts supplied by reference TRBV5-1 and TRBJ2-1, is KAGVTQTPRYLIKTRGQQVTLSCSPISGHRSVSWYQQTPGQGLQFLFEYFSETQRNKGNFPGRFSGRQFSNSRSEMNVSTLELGDSALYLCASSDRSLYSYNEQFFGPGTRLTVL.

The chain employs TRBV4-1 and TRBJ1-3; no clear D. There are 17 residues in the CDR3. Trimming removed 1 base from V and 2 bases from J, with 15 bases in between. Germline V lookup: CDR1 MGHRA, CDR2 YSYEKL. CDR3 amino acids: CASSQAVWQNAGNTIYF. The CDR3 DNA sequence: TGCGCCAGCAGCCAAGCTGTCTGGCAGAACGCTGGAAACACCATATATTTT.

Here the CDR3 reads CASSLGSSPTDTQYF. CDR3 bases: TGTGCCAGCAGCTTAGGTAGCTCTCCAACGGATACGCAGTATTTT. The V gene is TRBV11-2, the J gene TRBJ2-3; no firm D call. V lost 1 base and J lost 6, with 14 bases in between. Per germline, CDR1 SGHAT and CDR2 FQNNGV. The CDR3 runs 15 residues.

This clone appeared a few times. V is TRBV5-1 and J is TRBJ1-5; D not resolved. The CDR3 is 14 amino acids. V gave up 1 base and J gave up 0 bases, with 5 bases separating them. Germline V gives CDR1 SGHRS, CDR2 YFSETQ. CDR3 residues: CASSLSYSNQPQHF. The CDR3 DNA follows: TGCGCCAGCAGCTTGAGCTATAGCAATCAGCCCCAGCATTTT. The whole variable domain, remainder taken from reference TRBV5-1 and TRBJ1-5, is KAGVTQTPRYLIKTRGQQVTLSCSPISGHRSVSWYQQTPGQGLQFLFEYFSETQRNKGNFPGRFSGRQFSNSRSEMNVSTLELGDSALYLCASSLSYSNQPQHFGDGTRLSIL.

The sample holds one count of this clone. The chain joins TRBV5-5 to TRBJ2-6; perhaps TRBD2 as D (5 bases). This CDR3 contains 17 residues. Trimming took 4 bases from V and 0 from J, leaving 14 bases between them. The germline gives CDR1 SGHKS, CDR2 YYEKEE (reference sequence). As DNA, the CDR3 is TGTGCCAGCAGCCCGGTCTCAGAGGGCTCTGGGGCCAACGTCCTGACTTTC. This translates into CASSPVSEGSGANVLTF. The full variable domain, rest sourced from reference TRBV5-5 and TRBJ2-6, is DAGVTQSPTHLIKTRGQQVTLRCSPISGHKSVSWYQQVLGQGPQFIFQYYEKEERGRGNFPDRFSARQFPNYSSELNVNALLLGDSALYLCASSPVSEGSGANVLTFGAGSRLTVL.

The chain carries TRBV29-1 and TRBJ2-7, with 9 nucleotides matching TRBD1. Trimming cost V 7 bases and J 5 bases; bases outside gene matches: 3. The CDR3 runs to 11 residues. Germline CDR1 SQVTM, CDR2 ANQGSEA. The DNA of the CDR3 is TGCAGCGCTGGACAGGGGAACGAGCAGTACTTC. Its protein is CSAGQGNEQYF.

CDR3 amino acids: CASSLVSPPGYSPLHF. The CDR3 DNA is TGTGCCAGCAGTTTAGTCTCTCCGCCGGGGTATTCACCCCTCCACTTT. The V gene is TRBV28, the J gene TRBJ1-6; no firm D call. Trimming took 2 bases from V and 8 from J, leaving 16 bases between them. The CDR3 has 16 amino acids. Germline values: CDR1 MDHEN, CDR2 SYDVKM. Combining the CDR3 with reference TRBV28 and TRBJ1-6 gives the whole variable domain DVKVTQSSRYLVKRTGEKVFLECVQDMDHENMFWYRQDPGLGLRLIYFSYDVKMKEKGDIPEGYSVSREKKERFSLILESASTNQTSMYLCASSLVSPPGYSPLHFGNGTRLTVT.